This paragraph covers one TCR beta chain sequence. This entry belongs to a study of blood T cell repertoires in COVID-19. At the level of the study: Sites across the United States, Italy and Spain contributed samples from acute and convalescent COVID-19. PBMCs, B-cell-depleted T cells, or T cells provided the cDNA or gDNA that made up the material.

Source study methods: For nucleated cells, counts were estimated from reference gene primer amplification. TCRdb's table, derived via immunoSEQ multiplex PCR, lists solely in-frame clones and lacks some. V and J calls and clone size are those listed in that table; D and trimming were worked out from the DNA. Of about 190,000 clones listed, 70% to 90% were seen once; the top ten hold less than 1.5%. This sequence was found in a man between 25 and 39 years old with acute or convalescent COVID-19. The specimen was peripheral blood.

The CDR3 coding sequence is TGTGCCAGCAGCCTGGGACAGACTAATGAAAAACTGTTTTTT. It is translated as CASSLGQTNEKLFF. V gene TRBV7-8 combines with J gene TRBJ1-4, with TRBD1 matching 7 bases. With V trimmed by 5 bases and J by 2 bases, 2 bases remained unmatched. Germline V CDR1 and CDR2: SGHVS, FQNEAQ. The CDR3 totals 14 residues.